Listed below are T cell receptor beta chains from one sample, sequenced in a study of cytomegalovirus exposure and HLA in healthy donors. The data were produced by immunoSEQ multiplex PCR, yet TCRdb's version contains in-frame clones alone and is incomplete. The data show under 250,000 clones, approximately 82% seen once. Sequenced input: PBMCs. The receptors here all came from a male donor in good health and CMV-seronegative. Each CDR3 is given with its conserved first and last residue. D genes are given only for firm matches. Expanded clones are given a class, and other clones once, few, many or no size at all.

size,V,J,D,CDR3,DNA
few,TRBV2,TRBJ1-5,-,CASSGSNQPQHF,TGTGCCAGCAGCGGTAGCAATCAGCCCCAGCATTTT
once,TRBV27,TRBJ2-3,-,CASSTGEGTDTQYF,TGTGCCAGCAGTACGGGCGAGGGAACAGATACGCAGTATTTT
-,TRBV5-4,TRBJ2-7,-,CASRKKGQGSSYEQYF,TGTGCCAGCAGGAAAAAAGGGCAGGGGTCCTCCTACGAGCAGTACTTC
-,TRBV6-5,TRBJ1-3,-,CASSPGATGNTIYF,TGTGCCAGCAGTCCAGGGGCCACTGGAAACACCATATATTTT
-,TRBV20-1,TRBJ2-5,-,CSGQIQETQYF,TGCAGTGGGCAAATCCAAGAGACCCAGTACTTC
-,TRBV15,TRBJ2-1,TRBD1,CATSRQQGGQPLYNEQFF,TGTGCCACCAGCAGACAACAGGGGGGTCAACCTCTATACAATGAGCAGTTCTTC
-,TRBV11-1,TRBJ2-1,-,CASSLARSGWSSYNEQFF,TGTGCCAGCAGCTTAGCGCGGAGCGGATGGAGCTCCTACAATGAGCAGTTCTTC
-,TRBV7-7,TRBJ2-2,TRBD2,CASSLGLAGTGGELFF,TGTGCCAGCAGCTTAGGACTAGCGGGGACAGGCGGGGAGCTGTTTTTT
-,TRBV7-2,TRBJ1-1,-,CASSLAQGIGTEAFF,TGTGCCAGCAGCTTAGCGCAGGGGATTGGCACTGAAGCTTTCTTT
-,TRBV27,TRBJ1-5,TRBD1,CASSLTGGDNQPQHF,TGTGCCAGCAGTTTAACAGGGGGCGATAATCAGCCCCAGCATTTT
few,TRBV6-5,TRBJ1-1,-,CASSYRRGTEAFF,TGTGCCAGCAGTTATAGGAGGGGCACTGAAGCTTTCTTT
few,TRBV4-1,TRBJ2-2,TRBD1,CASAGTGWTGELFF,TGCGCCAGCGCCGGGACAGGGTGGACCGGGGAGCTGTTTTTT
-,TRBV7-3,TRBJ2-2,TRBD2,CASSSQGGSYGELFF,TGTGCCAGCAGCTCCCAGGGCGGGAGCTACGGGGAGCTGTTTTTT
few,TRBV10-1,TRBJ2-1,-,CASSESREPLLGEQFF,TGCGCCAGCAGTGAGAGTCGGGAACCCCTTTTGGGGGAGCAGTTCTTC